This T cell receptor (beta chain) was identified during a study of cytomegalovirus exposure and HLA in healthy donors. General observations from the study: The listing of 150 or so TCR beta chains classed them as cytomegalovirus-associated.

PCR was performed using 60 Vbeta and 13 Jbeta primers. Data came from immunoSEQ multiplex PCR; TCRdb stores just in-frame clones and leaves some out. This sample has 150,000 or so clones; about three quarters occur once, and the top ten carry 6.5% to 9%. This CDR3 region has 13 residues. V was pared by 4 bases and J by 3 bases, with 7 bases between. Germline CDR1 SGHTA, CDR2 FQGNSA. Note on this clone: Its antigen is unknown.

The sequence was collected from a woman aged 40 to 49 in good health and CMV-seropositive. The sample consisted of PBMCs. The V call is TRBV7-2, the J call TRBJ1-5; D is ambiguous. DNA for the CDR3: TGTGCCAGCAGCTCGGAGCACAATCAGCCCCAGCATTTT. Encoded protein: CASSSEHNQPQHF. Full variable domain (missing parts from reference TRBV7-2 and TRBJ1-5): GAGVSQSPSNKVTEKGKDVELRCDPISGHTALYWYRQSLGQGLEFLIYFQGNSAPDKSGLPSDRFSAERTGGSVSTLTIQRTQQEDSAVYLCASSSEHNQPQHFGDGTRLSIL.